This T cell receptor beta chain was captured in a study of T cells after yellow fever vaccination. As for the study in general: Fractions of limited cellularity were prepared by means of SMART-Seq v4 Ultra Low Input. General study results and limits: Weaker overall was a secondary response that nonetheless peaked faster, on day 5 versus 15. The study noted that FACS-sorted repertoires could contain abundant clonotypes contaminating from the bulk population.

The germline V gene has CDR1 SGHTA and CDR2 FQGNSA. CDR3 length equals 14 residues. V was cut by 5 bases and J by 1 base, with 8 bases left in between. Template switching with 5'RACE generated the TCR cDNA and added a universal primer site and UMIs. Each CDR3 protein is one row after TCRdb ran MiXCR on the 5' RACE reads. The repertoire holds 450,000 to 550,000 distinct CDR3 sequences, with 21% as singletons. This clonotype was counted only a few times. Antigen: not known. The sample consisted of PBMCs, taken roughly 23 days after the first yellow fever vaccination. The clonotype originates from a young man who received the YFV17D yellow fever vaccine. V gene TRBV7-2 combines with J gene TRBJ2-2; D is unclear. This CDR3 is CASSPDKNTGELFF. The CDR3 DNA sequence: TGTGCCAGCAGCCCAGACAAGAACACCGGGGAGCTGTTTTTT.